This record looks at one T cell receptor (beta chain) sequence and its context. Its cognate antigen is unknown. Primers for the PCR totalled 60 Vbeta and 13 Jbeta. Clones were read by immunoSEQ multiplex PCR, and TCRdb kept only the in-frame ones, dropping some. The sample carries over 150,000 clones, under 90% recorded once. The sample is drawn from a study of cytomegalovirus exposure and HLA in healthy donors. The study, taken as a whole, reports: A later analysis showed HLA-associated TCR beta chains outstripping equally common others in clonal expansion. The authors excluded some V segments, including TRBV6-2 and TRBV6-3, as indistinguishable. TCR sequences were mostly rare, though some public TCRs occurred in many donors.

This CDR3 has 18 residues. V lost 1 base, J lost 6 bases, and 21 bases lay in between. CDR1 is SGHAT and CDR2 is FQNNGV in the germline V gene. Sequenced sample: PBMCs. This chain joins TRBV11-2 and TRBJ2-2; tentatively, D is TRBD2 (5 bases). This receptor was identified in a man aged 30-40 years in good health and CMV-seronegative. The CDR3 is CASSLVPSGQARAGELFF. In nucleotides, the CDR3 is TGTGCCAGCAGCTTAGTGCCAAGCGGTCAAGCAAGGGCCGGGGAGCTGTTTTTT.